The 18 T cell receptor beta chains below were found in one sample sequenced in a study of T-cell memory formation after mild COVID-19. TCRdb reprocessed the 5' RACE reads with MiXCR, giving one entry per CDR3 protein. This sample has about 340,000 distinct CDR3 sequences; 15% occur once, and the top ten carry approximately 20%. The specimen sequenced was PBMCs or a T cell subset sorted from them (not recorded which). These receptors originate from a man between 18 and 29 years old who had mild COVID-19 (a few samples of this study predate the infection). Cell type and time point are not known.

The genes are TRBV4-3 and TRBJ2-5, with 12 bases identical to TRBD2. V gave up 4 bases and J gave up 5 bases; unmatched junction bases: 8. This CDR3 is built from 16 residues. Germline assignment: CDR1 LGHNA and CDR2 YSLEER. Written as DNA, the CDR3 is TGCGCCAGCAGCCCAAGCGGGACTAGCGGGTGGGAGACCCAGTACTTC. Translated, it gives CASSPSGTSGWETQYF.

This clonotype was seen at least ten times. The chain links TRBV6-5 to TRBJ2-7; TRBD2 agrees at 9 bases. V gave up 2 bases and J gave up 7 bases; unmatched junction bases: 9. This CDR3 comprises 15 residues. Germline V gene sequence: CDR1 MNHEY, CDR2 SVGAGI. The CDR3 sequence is CASSYKAGGLGEQYV. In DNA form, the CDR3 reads TGTGCCAGCAGTTACAAGGCGGGGGGGCTTGGGGAGCAGTACGTC.

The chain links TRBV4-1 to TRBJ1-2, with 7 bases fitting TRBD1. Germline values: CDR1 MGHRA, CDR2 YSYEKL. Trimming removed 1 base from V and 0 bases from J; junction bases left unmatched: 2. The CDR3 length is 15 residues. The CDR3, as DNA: TGCGCCAGCAGCCAAGTGGGACAGACTAACTATGGCTACACCTTC. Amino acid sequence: CASSQVGQTNYGYTF.

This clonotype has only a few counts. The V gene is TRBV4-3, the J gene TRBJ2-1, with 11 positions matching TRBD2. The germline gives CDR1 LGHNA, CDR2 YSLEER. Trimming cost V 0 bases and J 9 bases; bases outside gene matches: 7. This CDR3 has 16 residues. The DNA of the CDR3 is TGCGCCAGCAGCCAAGATAAGGGACTAGCGGTGAGTGAGCAGTTCTTC. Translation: CASSQDKGLAVSEQFF.

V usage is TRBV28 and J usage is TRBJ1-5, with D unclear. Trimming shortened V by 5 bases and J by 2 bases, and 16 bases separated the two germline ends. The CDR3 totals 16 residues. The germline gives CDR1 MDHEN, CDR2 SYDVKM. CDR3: CASSLLATSGNQPQHF. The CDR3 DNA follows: TGTGCCAGCAGTCTCTTGGCGACCTCGGGCAATCAGCCCCAGCATTTT. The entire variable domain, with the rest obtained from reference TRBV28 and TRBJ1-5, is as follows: DVKVTQSSRYLVKRTGEKVFLECVQDMDHENMFWYRQDPGLGLRLIYFSYDVKMKEKGDIPEGYSVSREKKERFSLILESASTNQTSMYLCASSLLATSGNQPQHFGDGTRLSIL.

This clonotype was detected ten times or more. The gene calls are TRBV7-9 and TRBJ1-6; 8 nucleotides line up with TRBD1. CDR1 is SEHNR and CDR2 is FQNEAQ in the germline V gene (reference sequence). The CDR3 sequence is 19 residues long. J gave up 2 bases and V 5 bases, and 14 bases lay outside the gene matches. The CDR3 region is CASSVHRQGQGTYNSPLHF. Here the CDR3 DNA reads TGTGCCAGCAGCGTACACAGACAGGGGCAAGGAACCTATAATTCACCCCTCCACTTT.

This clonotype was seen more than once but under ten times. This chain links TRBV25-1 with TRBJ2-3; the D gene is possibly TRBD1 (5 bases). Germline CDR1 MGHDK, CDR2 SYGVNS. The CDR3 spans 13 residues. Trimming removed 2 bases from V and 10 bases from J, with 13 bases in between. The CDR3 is CASSEGQGSPQYF. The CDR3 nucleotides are TGTGCCAGCAGTGAAGGTCAGGGAAGCCCGCAGTATTTT.

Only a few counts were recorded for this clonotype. The CDR3, as DNA: TGTGCCAGCAGTTACCCCTGTTGTAGTCACGAGCAGTACTTC. Translation gives CASSYPCCSHEQYF. The V call is TRBV6-8, the J call TRBJ2-7; the D is unclear. Trimming left V 2 bases short and J 5 bases short, with 13 bases between. This CDR3 region has 14 residues. Germline CDR1 reads MNHGY; CDR2 reads SAAAGT.

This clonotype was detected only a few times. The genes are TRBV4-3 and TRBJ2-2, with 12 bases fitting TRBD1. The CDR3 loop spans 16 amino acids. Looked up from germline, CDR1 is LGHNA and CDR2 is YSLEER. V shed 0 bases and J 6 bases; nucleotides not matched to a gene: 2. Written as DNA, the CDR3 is TGCGCCAGCAGCCAAGAAGGGACAGGGGGCCCCGGGGAGCTGTTTTTT. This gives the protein CASSQEGTGGPGELFF.

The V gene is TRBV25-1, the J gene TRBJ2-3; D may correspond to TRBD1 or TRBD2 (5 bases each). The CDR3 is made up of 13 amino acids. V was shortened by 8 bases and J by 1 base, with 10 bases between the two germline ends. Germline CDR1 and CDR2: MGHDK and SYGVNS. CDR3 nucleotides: TGTGCCAGCTACTTGGGGGGCACAGATACGCAGTATTTT. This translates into CASYLGGTDTQYF. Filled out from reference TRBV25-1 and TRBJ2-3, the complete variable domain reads EADIYQTPRYLVIGTGKKITLECSQTMGHDKMYWYQQDPGMELHLIHYSYGVNSTEKGDLSSESTVSRIRTEHFPLTLESARPSHTSQYLCASYLGGTDTQYFGPGTRLTVL.

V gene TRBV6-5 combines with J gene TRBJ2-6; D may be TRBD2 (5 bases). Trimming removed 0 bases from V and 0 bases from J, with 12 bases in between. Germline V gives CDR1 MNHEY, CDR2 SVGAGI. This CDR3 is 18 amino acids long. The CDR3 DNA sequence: TGTGCCAGCAGTTACTCGAGCGGCAGAAGCTCTGGGGCCAACGTCCTGACTTTC. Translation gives CASSYSSGRSSGANVLTF.

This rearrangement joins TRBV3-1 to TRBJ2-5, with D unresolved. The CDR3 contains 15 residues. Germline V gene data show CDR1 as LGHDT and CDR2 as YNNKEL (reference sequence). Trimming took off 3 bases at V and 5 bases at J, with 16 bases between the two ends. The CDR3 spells CASSHESGPVETQYF. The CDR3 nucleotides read TGTGCCAGCAGCCATGAGTCCGGACCGGTGGAGACCCAGTACTTC.

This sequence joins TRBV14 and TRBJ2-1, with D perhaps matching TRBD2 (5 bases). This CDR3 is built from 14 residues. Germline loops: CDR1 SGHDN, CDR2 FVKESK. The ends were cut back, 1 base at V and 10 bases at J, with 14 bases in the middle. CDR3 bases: TGTGCCAGCAGCCAAGTGGAGCTAGCCTCGGAGCAGTTCTTC. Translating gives CASSQVELASEQFF.

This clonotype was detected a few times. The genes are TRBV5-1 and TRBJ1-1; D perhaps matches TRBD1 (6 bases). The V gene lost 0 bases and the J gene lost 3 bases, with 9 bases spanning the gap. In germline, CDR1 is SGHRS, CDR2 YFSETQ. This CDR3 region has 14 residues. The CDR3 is CASSLDRAYTEAFF. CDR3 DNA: TGCGCCAGCAGCTTGGACAGGGCCTACACTGAAGCTTTCTTT.

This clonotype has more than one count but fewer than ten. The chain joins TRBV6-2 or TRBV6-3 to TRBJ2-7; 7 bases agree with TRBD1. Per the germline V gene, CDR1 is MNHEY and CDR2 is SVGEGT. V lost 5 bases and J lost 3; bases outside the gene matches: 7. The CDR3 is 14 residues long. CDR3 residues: CASSTYRGRYEQYV. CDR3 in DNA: TGTGCCAGCAGTACCTACAGGGGCCGCTACGAGCAGTACGTC.

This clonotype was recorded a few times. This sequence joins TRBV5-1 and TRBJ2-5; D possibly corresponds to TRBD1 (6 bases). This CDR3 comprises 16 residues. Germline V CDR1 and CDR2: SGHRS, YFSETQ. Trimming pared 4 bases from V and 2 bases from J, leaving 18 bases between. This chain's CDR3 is CASSPRPGAKQETQYF. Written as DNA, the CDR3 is TGCGCCAGCAGCCCACGCCCAGGGGCGAAACAAGAGACCCAGTACTTC.

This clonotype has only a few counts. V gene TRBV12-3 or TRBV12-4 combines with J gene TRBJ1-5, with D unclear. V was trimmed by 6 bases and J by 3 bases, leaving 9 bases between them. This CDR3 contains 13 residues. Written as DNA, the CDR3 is TGTGCCAGCAGCCTTGCGGTCAATCAGCCCCAGCATTTT. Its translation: CASSLAVNQPQHF.

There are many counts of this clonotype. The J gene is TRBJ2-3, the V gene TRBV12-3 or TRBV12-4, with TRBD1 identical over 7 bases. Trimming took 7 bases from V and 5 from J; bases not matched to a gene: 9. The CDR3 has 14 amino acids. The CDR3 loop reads CASIDREQGDTQYF. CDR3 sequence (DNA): TGTGCCAGCATCGACAGGGAGCAGGGAGATACGCAGTATTTT.